Reported below is one T cell receptor beta chain. Its specificity is unknown. This sample stems from a study of T cell clonotyping in hematopoietic cell transplantation. Time point defined: recipient sample about 28 days before transplant, after cytoreduction. Broader study findings: Pathologically expanded recipient clonotypes increased progressively from day 30 to day 180 as diversity fell.

This table comes from immunoSEQ multiplex PCR, and its TCRdb copy is limited to in-frame clones, with some not included. The sample has roughly 49,000 clones, 80% to 90% seen once. The clonotype originates from a man between 60 and 75 years old with biphenotypic leukemia. Some clones in this sample may be carry-over from other donors' samples. Sequenced material: peripheral blood mononuclear cells, taken before stem cell transplant.

The CDR3 loop is CASLRFGEQYF. The CDR3 nucleotides are TGTGCCAGTCTGAGGTTCGGCGAGCAGTACTTC. The chain employs TRBV28 and TRBJ2-7; D is unresolved. Germline CDR1 MDHEN, CDR2 SYDVKM. V was cut by 9 bases and J by 6 bases, with 12 bases left in between. The CDR3 spans 11 residues.